The rows below give T cell receptor beta chains drawn from one sample of a study of blood T cell repertoires in COVID-19. This table comes from immunoSEQ multiplex PCR, and its TCRdb copy is limited to in-frame clones, with some not included. The sample lists 200,000 to 250,000 clones, about 79% occurring once. The sample was peripheral blood. These receptors came from a woman aged 40 to 55 who had recovered from COVID-19. Each CDR3 is given with its conserved first and last residue. Fields, in order: clone size, D gene, V gene, J gene, CDR3 DNA, CDR3 protein. The D gene is left open where the match is weak. Clone size, where shown, is once, few, many, or a class for clones that have expanded.

clone size: .
D gene: .
V gene: TRBV6-1
J gene: TRBJ1-1
CDR3 DNA: TGTGCCAGCAGTGAATTCGACAGGAACACTGAAGCTTTCTTT
CDR3 protein: CASSEFDRNTEAFF

clone size: .
D gene: .
V gene: TRBV28
J gene: TRBJ1-2
CDR3 DNA: TGTGCCACCATGGACGGGGTAATGTATGGCTACACCTTC
CDR3 protein: CATMDGVMYGYTF

clone size: .
D gene: TRBD1
V gene: TRBV5-1
J gene: TRBJ1-1
CDR3 DNA: TGCGCCAGCAGCCCGGACAGGGGTAGGGACACTGAAGCTTTCTTT
CDR3 protein: CASSPDRGRDTEAFF

clone size: .
D gene: TRBD1
V gene: TRBV5-6
J gene: TRBJ1-2
CDR3 DNA: TGTGCCAGCAGCTGGGACAGGGGAGATGGCTACACCTTC
CDR3 protein: CASSWDRGDGYTF

clone size: .
D gene: .
V gene: TRBV6-4
J gene: TRBJ2-3
CDR3 DNA: TGTGCCAGCAGTGTTGGCGGGATAAGCACAGATACGCAGTATTTT
CDR3 protein: CASSVGGISTDTQYF

clone size: once
D gene: .
V gene: TRBV6-5
J gene: TRBJ2-3
CDR3 DNA: TGTGCCAGCAGTTTGGGACTTACGGAAGATACGCAGTATTTT
CDR3 protein: CASSLGLTEDTQYF

clone size: .
D gene: TRBD1
V gene: TRBV4-2
J gene: TRBJ1-3
CDR3 DNA: TGTGCCAGCAGCCAAGATAGGGGAGGGACAGGCGGCCGTTACTCTGGAAACACCATATATTTT
CDR3 protein: CASSQDRGGTGGRYSGNTIYF

clone size: .
D gene: .
V gene: TRBV6-2/TRBV6-3
J gene: TRBJ2-7
CDR3 DNA: TGTGCCAGCAGTCCCTCCCACGAGCAGTACTTC
CDR3 protein: CASSPSHEQYF

clone size: .
D gene: TRBD1
V gene: TRBV19
J gene: TRBJ2-5
CDR3 DNA: TGTGCCAGTAGTCCCGGACAGGGGGCAGGGACCCAGTACTTC
CDR3 protein: CASSPGQGAGTQYF

clone size: .
D gene: .
V gene: TRBV28
J gene: TRBJ1-5
CDR3 DNA: TGTGCCAGCAGTTTAGACGGGGATCAGCCCCAGCATTTT
CDR3 protein: CASSLDGDQPQHF

clone size: .
D gene: TRBD2
V gene: TRBV27
J gene: TRBJ2-3
CDR3 DNA: TGTGCCAGCAGTTTATCCGATACCAAAATGGGACTAGCGGATGCAGATACGCAGTATTTT
CDR3 protein: CASSLSDTKMGLADADTQYF

clone size: .
D gene: .
V gene: TRBV5-1
J gene: TRBJ2-2
CDR3 DNA: TGCGCCAGCAGCTTGGACGGGAACACCGGGGAGCTGTTTTTT
CDR3 protein: CASSLDGNTGELFF

clone size: once
D gene: .
V gene: TRBV30
J gene: TRBJ1-1
CDR3 DNA: TGTGCCTGGAGTGTATCTTTAGGGGACACTGAAGCTTTCTTT
CDR3 protein: CAWSVSLGDTEAFF

clone size: once
D gene: .
V gene: TRBV15
J gene: TRBJ2-1
CDR3 DNA: TGTGCCACCAGCAGAGATCGTTCCCGGGGGGCCAGCGATGAGCAGTTCTTC
CDR3 protein: CATSRDRSRGASDEQFF

clone size: .
D gene: .
V gene: TRBV29-1
J gene: TRBJ1-2
CDR3 DNA: TGCAGCGTTTTCGCCGGGAGAGGCTACACCTTC
CDR3 protein: CSVFAGRGYTF

clone size: once
D gene: .
V gene: TRBV7-8
J gene: TRBJ1-1
CDR3 DNA: TGTGCCAGCAGCCCAACCACAGGGCGGACTGAAGCTTTCTTT
CDR3 protein: CASSPTTGRTEAFF

clone size: .
D gene: TRBD2
V gene: TRBV12-5
J gene: TRBJ2-3
CDR3 DNA: TGTGCTAGTGCCTCGGGAGGCAGGGCGGGAACAGATACGCAGTATTTT
CDR3 protein: CASASGGRAGTDTQYF

clone size: .
D gene: .
V gene: TRBV7-6
J gene: TRBJ1-4
CDR3 DNA: TGTGCCAGCAGCCCGGGACTCGGCGGGGGCTATGAAAAACTGTTTTTT
CDR3 protein: CASSPGLGGGYEKLFF

clone size: .
D gene: TRBD2
V gene: TRBV6-5
J gene: TRBJ2-7
CDR3 DNA: TGTGCCAGCAGTCGGGACTACGCCTACGAGCAGTACTTC
CDR3 protein: CASSRDYAYEQYF

clone size: .
D gene: .
V gene: TRBV27
J gene: TRBJ2-1
CDR3 DNA: TGTGCCAGCAGGAAACAGGGTACCGATGAGCAGTTCTTC
CDR3 protein: CASRKQGTDEQFF

clone size: few
D gene: .
V gene: TRBV4-2
J gene: TRBJ1-5
CDR3 DNA: TGTGCCAGCAGCCAAGATAGAGGGAGACAATATAGCAATCAGCCCCAGCATTTT
CDR3 protein: CASSQDRGRQYSNQPQHF

clone size: .
D gene: .
V gene: TRBV6-1
J gene: TRBJ1-1
CDR3 DNA: TGTGCCAGCAGTGAACAACCGGGAGTCGGAACTGAAGCTTTCTTT
CDR3 protein: CASSEQPGVGTEAFF

clone size: .
D gene: TRBD1
V gene: TRBV4-1
J gene: TRBJ1-1
CDR3 DNA: TGCGCCAGCAGCCAAGTACAGGGGGCCACTGAAGCTTTCTTT
CDR3 protein: CASSQVQGATEAFF

clone size: .
D gene: TRBD1
V gene: TRBV5-1
J gene: TRBJ1-1
CDR3 DNA: TGCGCCAGCAGCTTGGAGACAGGGGGGACTGAAGCTTTCTTT
CDR3 protein: CASSLETGGTEAFF

clone size: once
D gene: .
V gene: TRBV27
J gene: TRBJ2-7
CDR3 DNA: TGTGCCAGCAGTTTAAGGAGGGGCGAGCAGTACTTC
CDR3 protein: CASSLRRGEQYF

clone size: .
D gene: TRBD1
V gene: TRBV2
J gene: TRBJ2-5
CDR3 DNA: TGTGCCAGCAGTGAAGGACAGGGCTCCCAAGAGACCCAGTACTTC
CDR3 protein: CASSEGQGSQETQYF

clone size: .
D gene: .
V gene: TRBV9
J gene: TRBJ2-6
CDR3 DNA: TGTGCCAGCAGCGTAGCCGCTGGGGCCAACGTCCTGACTTTC
CDR3 protein: CASSVAAGANVLTF

clone size: .
D gene: TRBD2
V gene: TRBV7-2
J gene: TRBJ2-5
CDR3 DNA: TGTGCCAGCAGCTTTTCGAGCGGGGGGCCCTGGGCGGCCCAGTACTTC
CDR3 protein: CASSFSSGGPWAAQYF

clone size: .
D gene: TRBD2
V gene: TRBV9
J gene: TRBJ2-7
CDR3 DNA: TGTGCCAGCAGCGTTTCCGGGACTAGCGCCTCCTACGAGCAGTACTTC
CDR3 protein: CASSVSGTSASYEQYF

clone size: .
D gene: TRBD2
V gene: TRBV7-6
J gene: TRBJ2-5
CDR3 DNA: TGTGCCAGCAGCAGACTAGCGGGGCCTTTCCAAGAGACCCAGTACTTC
CDR3 protein: CASSRLAGPFQETQYF

clone size: .
D gene: .
V gene: TRBV6-5
J gene: TRBJ2-7
CDR3 DNA: TGTGCCAGCAGCCGACACTACGAGCAGTACTTC
CDR3 protein: CASSRHYEQYF

clone size: .
D gene: TRBD2
V gene: TRBV7-9
J gene: TRBJ2-2
CDR3 DNA: TGTGCCAGCAGCCGGACTAGTGCCGGGGAGCTGTTTTTT
CDR3 protein: CASSRTSAGELFF

clone size: .
D gene: TRBD2
V gene: TRBV28
J gene: TRBJ2-5
CDR3 DNA: TGTGCCAGCAGTCGGGGGGGCGCGGTGGAGGAGACCCAGTACTTC
CDR3 protein: CASSRGGAVEETQYF

clone size: once
D gene: TRBD1
V gene: TRBV6-6
J gene: TRBJ2-1
CDR3 DNA: TGTGCCAGCAGTTCGCCGGACAGGGCAAACAATGAGCAGTTCTTC
CDR3 protein: CASSSPDRANNEQFF

clone size: .
D gene: .
V gene: TRBV7-9
J gene: TRBJ2-7
CDR3 DNA: TGTGCCAGCAGTTGGACTTCGTACGAGCAGTACTTC
CDR3 protein: CASSWTSYEQYF

clone size: .
D gene: TRBD2
V gene: TRBV4-3
J gene: TRBJ2-3
CDR3 DNA: TGCGCCAGCAGCCAAGGGTTGAGCGGGAGCTACCCTACGCAGTATTTT
CDR3 protein: CASSQGLSGSYPTQYF

clone size: .
D gene: TRBD1
V gene: TRBV10-3
J gene: TRBJ1-1
CDR3 DNA: TGTGCCATCAGTGACATAGGACAGGGGGTTAGGACTGAAGCTTTCTTT
CDR3 protein: CAISDIGQGVRTEAFF

clone size: .
D gene: TRBD1
V gene: TRBV27
J gene: TRBJ1-4
CDR3 DNA: TGTGCCAGCCGGGCCCTAGGGGGCGAAGGGGAAAAACTGTTTTTT
CDR3 protein: CASRALGGEGEKLFF

clone size: .
D gene: TRBD2
V gene: TRBV13
J gene: TRBJ2-3
CDR3 DNA: TGTGCCAGCAGCTTAGTTGGCGGGGGGGCCCTAACGAATACGCAGTATTTT
CDR3 protein: CASSLVGGGALTNTQYF

clone size: once
D gene: TRBD1
V gene: TRBV7-2
J gene: TRBJ1-2
CDR3 DNA: TGTGCCAGCAGCCTAGGACAGGGGGCACTCTATGGCTACACCTTC
CDR3 protein: CASSLGQGALYGYTF

clone size: .
D gene: TRBD2
V gene: TRBV11-2
J gene: TRBJ2-2
CDR3 DNA: TGTGCCAGCAGCTTAGATGACGGGGGGGCGAACACCGAGGAGCTGTTTTTT
CDR3 protein: CASSLDDGGANTEELFF

clone size: .
D gene: .
V gene: TRBV3-1/TRBV3-2
J gene: TRBJ1-3
CDR3 DNA: TGTGCCAGCAGCCCGTCGGGGTGGCTGAGCGGAAACACCATATATTTT
CDR3 protein: CASSPSGWLSGNTIYF

clone size: .
D gene: TRBD1
V gene: TRBV3-1/TRBV3-2
J gene: TRBJ2-1
CDR3 DNA: TGTGCCAGCAGCGACCGGGACAGGGGCTACAATGAGCAGTTCTTC
CDR3 protein: CASSDRDRGYNEQFF

clone size: .
D gene: .
V gene: TRBV28
J gene: TRBJ1-1
CDR3 DNA: TGTGCCAGCACGCCTTCGGACACTGAAGCTTTCTTT
CDR3 protein: CASTPSDTEAFF

clone size: .
D gene: .
V gene: TRBV29-1
J gene: TRBJ2-3
CDR3 DNA: TGCAGCGTTGGGCGTGAGGCGGCTGACACAGATACGCAGTATTTT
CDR3 protein: CSVGREAADTDTQYF

clone size: .
D gene: .
V gene: TRBV19
J gene: TRBJ2-2
CDR3 DNA: TGTGCCAGTACGGACAGATACGGGCAACCGAACACCGGGGAGCTGTTTTTT
CDR3 protein: CASTDRYGQPNTGELFF

clone size: .
D gene: .
V gene: TRBV11-3
J gene: TRBJ2-3
CDR3 DNA: TGTGCCAGCAGTCGTAGAGGGCTAGGCACAGATACGCAGTATTTT
CDR3 protein: CASSRRGLGTDTQYF

clone size: once
D gene: TRBD2
V gene: TRBV9
J gene: TRBJ2-3
CDR3 DNA: TGTGCCAGCAGCCTAAGCGGGACTGTCTATGGCACAGATACGCAGTATTTT
CDR3 protein: CASSLSGTVYGTDTQYF

clone size: .
D gene: .
V gene: TRBV6-5
J gene: TRBJ2-7
CDR3 DNA: TGTGCCAGCAGCACCCAGGGCGACAGCTCCTACGAGCAGTACTTC
CDR3 protein: CASSTQGDSSYEQYF

clone size: few
D gene: TRBD1
V gene: TRBV5-6
J gene: TRBJ2-7
CDR3 DNA: TGTGCCAGCAGTTTAGGGACAGGGATAGGCGAGCAGTACTTC
CDR3 protein: CASSLGTGIGEQYF

clone size: .
D gene: TRBD1
V gene: TRBV9
J gene: TRBJ1-6
CDR3 DNA: TGTGCCAGCAGCAACGGACTGGACAGGTCGCTCCACTTT
CDR3 protein: CASSNGLDRSLHF

clone size: .
D gene: .
V gene: TRBV14
J gene: TRBJ1-2
CDR3 DNA: TGTGCCAGCAGCCAAGGCAGGACTAACTATGGCTACACCTTC
CDR3 protein: CASSQGRTNYGYTF

clone size: .
D gene: TRBD2
V gene: TRBV2
J gene: TRBJ2-3
CDR3 DNA: TGTGCCAGCAGCGAACTAGCGGGGGGCACAGATACGCAGTATTTT
CDR3 protein: CASSELAGGTDTQYF

clone size: .
D gene: .
V gene: TRBV11-2
J gene: TRBJ2-1
CDR3 DNA: TGTGCCAGCAGTTTGGCGGGGACGTACAATGAGCAGTTCTTC
CDR3 protein: CASSLAGTYNEQFF

clone size: .
D gene: .
V gene: TRBV24-1
J gene: TRBJ2-7
CDR3 DNA: TGTGCCACCAGTGATTATCGGGGGTACGAGCAGTACTTC
CDR3 protein: CATSDYRGYEQYF

clone size: .
D gene: TRBD1
V gene: TRBV14
J gene: TRBJ1-4
CDR3 DNA: TGTGCCAGCAGCCAAGGGACAGGGGGAAATGAAAAACTGTTTTTT
CDR3 protein: CASSQGTGGNEKLFF